This TCR beta chain came from a study of T cells in Graves' hyperthyroidism and ophthalmopathy. Hyperthyroidism was newly diagnosed in patients aged 18 to 65 (duration under 2 months). Amplified TCR beta CDR3 regions came from RNA transcripts. Initially, a first-round RT-PCR of the TCR CDR3 employed the HTBI primer set. MiXCR was run by TCRdb on the multiplex PCR reads, yielding one entry per CDR3 protein. The repertoire holds about 180,000 distinct CDR3 sequences, with roughly 10% as singletons. Germline V gives CDR1 MNHEY, CDR2 SVGEGT. V lost 8 bases to trimming and J lost 5 bases, with 16 bases between them. CDR3 length: 15 residues.

The receptor was derived from a woman in her late teens or twenties with Graves' hyperthyroidism that later progressed to Graves' ophthalmopathy. The rearrangement uses TRBV6-2 or TRBV6-3 and TRBJ1-6; possibly TRBD1 for D (5 bases). The sequenced sample consisted of blood. The CDR3 spells CASGGYLVNNSPLHF. The CDR3 bases are TGTGCCAGCGGGGGTTACCTGGTTAATAATTCACCCCTCCACTTT.